Below, 14 T cell receptor beta chains from the same sample are listed, as sequenced in a study of blood T cell repertoires in COVID-19. Sequencing used immunoSEQ multiplex PCR; TCRdb keeps in-frame clones, though not all of them. The profile shows around 480,000 clones, about 87% of them singletons. The material sequenced was peripheral blood. Every receptor here comes from a woman between 50 and 59 years old with COVID-19, enrolled during active disease.

This chain uses TRBV6-1 with TRBJ2-3, with D hard to call. This CDR3 is 15 amino acids long. Germline assignment: CDR1 MNHNS and CDR2 SASEGT. Trimming shortened V by 1 base and J by 0 bases, and 8 bases separated the two germline ends. The DNA for the CDR3 is TGTGCCAGCAGTGAAGGCGTCGGGAGCACAGATACGCAGTATTTT. Protein: CASSEGVGSTDTQYF.

The chain combines TRBV27 with TRBJ2-3; 7 bases match TRBD1. The V gene's germline CDR1 is MNHEY and CDR2 SMNVEV (reference sequence). The V segment lost 6 bases and the J segment 0 bases; nucleotides outside the gene matches: 6. CDR3 length equals 15 residues. The CDR3 DNA reads as TGTGCCAGCAGCCCCCGACAGGGCAGCACAGATACGCAGTATTTT. Translated, it gives CASSPRQGSTDTQYF.

V gene TRBV5-6 combines with J gene TRBJ2-2; 7 bases match TRBD2. Looked up from germline, CDR1 is SGHDT and CDR2 is YYEEEE. The CDR3 runs 16 residues. The trim removed 4 bases at V and 7 bases at J, leaving 13 bases unmatched. This chain's CDR3 is CASSRGDGNWVGELFF. The CDR3, as DNA: TGTGCCAGCAGCCGGGGGGACGGCAACTGGGTCGGGGAGCTGTTTTTT.

This clone was counted between two and nine times. The chain joins TRBV4-1 to TRBJ1-2; D gene ambiguous. The V gene's germline CDR1 is MGHRA and CDR2 YSYEKL. V shed 1 base and J shed 7 bases, with 19 bases lying between them. This CDR3 spans 16 amino acids. CDR3 region: CASSQGWPGRFGGYTF. The CDR3, as DNA: TGCGCCAGCAGCCAAGGATGGCCAGGAAGGTTCGGTGGCTACACCTTC.

This rearrangement joins TRBV28 to TRBJ2-1, with D perhaps matching TRBD2 (7 bases). Germline V gives CDR1 MDHEN, CDR2 SYDVKM. V lost 3 bases, J lost 7 bases, and 13 bases lay in between. This CDR3 is built from 14 residues. The CDR3 here is CASSLPGGWNEQFF. The CDR3 DNA follows: TGTGCCAGCAGTTTGCCGGGGGGCTGGAATGAGCAGTTCTTC.

This clone was counted between two and nine times. Other nucleotide sequences from this sample produce the same CDR3. The chain couples TRBV7-9 to TRBJ1-5; 8 bases agree with TRBD1. The junction had 3 bases not matched to a gene; V was cut back by 6 bases and J by 5 bases. The CDR3 spans 13 residues. Germline loops: CDR1 SEHNR, CDR2 FQNEAQ (reference sequence). DNA for the CDR3: TGTGCCAGCAGTCTGACAGGGGATCAGCCCCAGCATTTT. This sequence encodes CASSLTGDQPQHF.

The chain combines TRBV2 with TRBJ2-7; 9 bases fit TRBD1. CDR1 SNHLY and CDR2 FYNNEI come from the germline V gene. This CDR3 contains 14 residues. The junction had 6 bases not matched to a gene; V was cut back by 7 bases and J by 2 bases. CDR3: CASIGQGNPYEQYF. The CDR3 DNA sequence: TGTGCCAGCATCGGACAGGGGAATCCCTACGAGCAGTACTTC.

The chain combines TRBV5-1 with TRBJ2-1, with 10 bases that match TRBD2. The V gene's germline CDR1 is SGHRS and CDR2 YFSETQ. This CDR3 region has 15 residues. J gave up 8 bases and V 0 bases, and 5 bases lay outside the gene matches. In nucleotides, the CDR3 is TGCGCCAGCAGCTTGGTCCAGCGGGGGGGTTATGAGCAGTTCTTC. Protein: CASSLVQRGGYEQFF.

The chain employs TRBV18 and TRBJ1-1, with no clear D. Germline V gene sequence: CDR1 KGHSH, CDR2 LQKENI. The length of the CDR3 is 13 residues. V was shortened by 6 bases and J by 2 bases, with 10 bases between the two germline ends. The CDR3 spells CASSPSHNTEAFF. The CDR3 region has the DNA TGTGCCAGCTCCCCGAGTCACAACACTGAAGCTTTCTTT.

J is TRBJ2-3 and V is TRBV6-5; a possible D gene is TRBD2 (6 bases). Germline values: CDR1 MNHEY, CDR2 SVGAGI. The CDR3 length is 14 residues. Trimming removed 5 bases at V and 6 bases at J, with 15 bases between. The CDR3 spells CASSPLSSGDTQYF. For the CDR3, the DNA is TGTGCCAGCAGTCCCCTTTCGAGCGGGGATACGCAGTATTTT.

The rearrangement uses TRBV9 and TRBJ2-3; D unclear. Germline loops: CDR1 SGDLS, CDR2 YYNGEE. The length of the CDR3 is 13 residues. The V gene lost 4 bases and the J gene lost 2 bases, with 8 bases spanning the gap. CDR3 nucleotide sequence: TGTGCCAGCAGCTTAAGACTCACAGATACGCAGTATTTT. This codes for CASSLRLTDTQYF.

The V and J genes are TRBV5-1 and TRBJ1-2, with TRBD1 matching 10 bases. The V gene's germline CDR1 is SGHRS and CDR2 YFSETQ. The V segment lost 7 bases and the J segment 8 bases; nucleotides outside the gene matches: 11. CDR3 size: 14 residues. The CDR3 loop is CASFRQGADEGYTF. The CDR3 DNA follows: TGCGCCAGCTTTCGACAGGGGGCGGATGAGGGCTACACCTTC.

This chain joins TRBV7-2 and TRBJ1-5; D might be TRBD1 (5 bases). The CDR3 runs 13 residues. V lost 3 bases to trimming and J lost 4 bases, with 7 bases between them. CDR1 and CDR2 from the germline V gene are SGHTA and FQGNSA. CDR3 in amino acids: CASSLTENQPQHF. CDR3 in DNA: TGTGCCAGCAGCTTGACAGAAAATCAGCCCCAGCATTTT.

The chain links TRBV5-4 to TRBJ2-1; 7 bases line up with TRBD2. The CDR3 covers 17 residues. With 2 bases clipped from V and 6 bases from J, the junction kept 14 bases outside the gene matches. Germline CDR1 is SGHNT and CDR2 is YYREEE (reference sequence). CDR3 amino acids: CASSFQFGGNLRNEQFF. CDR3 sequence (DNA): TGTGCCAGCAGCTTTCAGTTCGGGGGGAATTTACGCAATGAGCAGTTCTTC.